This T cell receptor (beta chain) was sequenced in a study of CD8 T cells in Susac syndrome. Study-wide results and caveats: As the study acknowledged, the number of individuals who were part of its TCR sequencing and HLA analysis was relatively small.

A note on this clonotype: Antigen: not known.

The CDR3 extends over 15 amino acids. With 3 bases clipped from V and 0 bases from J, the junction kept 4 bases outside the gene matches. Germline-derived CDR1 and CDR2 are SNHLY and FYNNEI. Through negative isolation, CD4+ and CD8+ T cells were obtained, while TEMRA cells were enriched using FACS. When the RNA was reverse transcribed, random hexamers were used with an input of roughly 0.5 to 1 ug. A single record per CDR3 protein comes from TCRdb applying MiXCR to the immunoSEQ multiplex PCR reads. Of 120,000 to 150,000 distinct CDR3 sequences in the sample, approximately 95% were seen once. The sequencing sample was made of CD4+ T cells from PBMCs. The TCR originated in a human donor with multiple sclerosis. The gene calls are TRBV2 and TRBJ1-2; 7 bases are shared with TRBD1. The DNA for the CDR3 is TGTGCCAGCAGTGACCTTGGACAGGCTAACTATGGCTACACCTTC. Amino acids: CASSDLGQANYGYTF.